This T cell receptor (beta chain) emerged from a study of control samples from healthy donors and cancer patients. This table comes from immunoSEQ multiplex PCR, and its TCRdb copy is limited to in-frame clones, with some not included. The sample carries 100,000 to 150,000 clones, 80% to 95% recorded once. Germline loops: CDR1 MNHEY, CDR2 SVGAGI. V trimming: 10 bases; J trimming: 5 bases; junction bases outside the gene matches: 7. The CDR3 contains 13 residues. The sample consisted of blood. This receptor was identified in a woman aged 45 to 65 in good health. The chain employs TRBV6-5 and TRBJ1-4, with 7 bases fitting TRBD1. The CDR3 DNA reads TGTGCCATCTCGGACAGGAAGAATGAAAAACTGTTTTTT. Its protein product is CAISDRKNEKLFF.